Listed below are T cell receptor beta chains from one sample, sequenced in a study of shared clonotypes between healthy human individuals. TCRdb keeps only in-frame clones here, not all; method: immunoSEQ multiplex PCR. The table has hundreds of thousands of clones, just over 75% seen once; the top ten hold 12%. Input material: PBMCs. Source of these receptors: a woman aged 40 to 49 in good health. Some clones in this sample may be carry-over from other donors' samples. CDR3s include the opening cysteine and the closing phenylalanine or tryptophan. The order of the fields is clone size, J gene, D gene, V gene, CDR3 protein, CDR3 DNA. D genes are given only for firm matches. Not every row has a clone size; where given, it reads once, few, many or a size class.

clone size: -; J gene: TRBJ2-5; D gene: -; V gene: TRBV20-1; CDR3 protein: CSASIRETQYF; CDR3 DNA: TGCAGTGCTAGTATTCGGGAGACCCAGTACTTC
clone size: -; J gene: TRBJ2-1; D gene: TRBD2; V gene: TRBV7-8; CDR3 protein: CASSLDYGTSYEQFF; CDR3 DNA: TGTGCCAGCAGCTTAGATTACGGGACTAGCTATGAGCAGTTCTTC
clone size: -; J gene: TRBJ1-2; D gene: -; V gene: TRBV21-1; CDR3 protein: CASSKEADRLYGYTF; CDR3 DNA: TGTGCCAGCAGCAAAGAGGCGGACAGGCTCTATGGCTACACCTTC
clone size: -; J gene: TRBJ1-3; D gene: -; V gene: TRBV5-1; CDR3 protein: CASSLWGSGNTIYF; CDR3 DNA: TGCGCCAGCAGCTTGTGGGGATCTGGAAACACCATATATTTT
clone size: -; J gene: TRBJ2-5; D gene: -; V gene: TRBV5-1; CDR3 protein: CASSLAVQETQYF; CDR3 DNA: TGCGCCAGCAGCTTGGCGGTACAAGAGACCCAGTACTTC
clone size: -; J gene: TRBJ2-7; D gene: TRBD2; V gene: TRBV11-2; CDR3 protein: CASSLAGVAYEQYF; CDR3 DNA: TGTGCCAGCAGTTTAGCGGGAGTGGCCTACGAGCAGTACTTC
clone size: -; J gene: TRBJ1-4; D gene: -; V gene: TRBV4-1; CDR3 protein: CASSQGLASPNEKLFF; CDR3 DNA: TGCGCCAGCAGCCAAGGGTTGGCAAGCCCTAATGAAAAACTGTTTTTT
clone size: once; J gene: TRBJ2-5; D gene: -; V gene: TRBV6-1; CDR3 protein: CASRGGRRGVETQYF; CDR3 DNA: TGTGCCAGCAGGGGGGGTAGGAGGGGCGTAGAGACCCAGTACTTC
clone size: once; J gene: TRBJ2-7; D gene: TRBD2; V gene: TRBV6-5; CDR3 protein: CATRRERNEQYF; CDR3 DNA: TGTGCCACAAGGCGGGAGCGGAACGAGCAGTACTTC
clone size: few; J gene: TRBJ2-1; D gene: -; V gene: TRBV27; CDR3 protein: CASSFSHNEQFF; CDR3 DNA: TGTGCCAGCAGTTTCAGCCACAATGAGCAGTTCTTC
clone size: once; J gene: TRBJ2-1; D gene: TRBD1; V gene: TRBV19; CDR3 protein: CATRQGSYNEQFF; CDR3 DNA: TGTGCCACTCGACAGGGATCATACAATGAGCAGTTCTTC
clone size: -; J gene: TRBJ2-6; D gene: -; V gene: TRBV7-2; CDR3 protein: CASSFRRSGANVLTF; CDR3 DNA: TGTGCCAGCAGCTTCAGGCGCTCTGGGGCCAACGTCCTGACTTTC
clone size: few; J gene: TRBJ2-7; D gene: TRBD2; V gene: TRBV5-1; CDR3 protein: CASSLGVGGPPYEQYF; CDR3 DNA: TGCGCCAGCAGCTTGGGCGTGGGAGGGCCCCCCTACGAGCAGTACTTC
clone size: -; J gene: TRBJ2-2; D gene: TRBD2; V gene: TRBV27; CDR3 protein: CASSLAGGRDTGELFF; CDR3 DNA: TGTGCCAGCAGTTTAGCGGGGGGAAGGGACACCGGGGAGCTGTTTTTT
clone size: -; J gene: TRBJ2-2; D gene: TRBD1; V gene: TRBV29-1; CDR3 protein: CSALPGQGDGELFF; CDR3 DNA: TGCAGCGCTCTTCCGGGACAGGGAGACGGGGAGCTGTTTTTT
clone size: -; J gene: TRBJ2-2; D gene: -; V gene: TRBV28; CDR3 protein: CASSFREKLFF; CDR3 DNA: TGTGCCAGCAGTTTTCGGGAGAAGCTGTTTTTT
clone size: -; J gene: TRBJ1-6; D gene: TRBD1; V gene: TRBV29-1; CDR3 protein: CSVLIQGGNSPLHF; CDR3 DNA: TGCAGCGTTCTTATACAGGGGGGCAATTCACCCCTCCACTTT
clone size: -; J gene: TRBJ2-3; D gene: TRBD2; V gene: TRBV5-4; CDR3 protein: CASSPRTSGRTTDTQYF; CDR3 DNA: TGTGCCAGCAGCCCACGGACTAGCGGGAGGACCACAGATACGCAGTATTTT
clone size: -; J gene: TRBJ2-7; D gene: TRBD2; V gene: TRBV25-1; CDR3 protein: CASSVSGRTRPYEQYF; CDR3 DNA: TGTGCCAGCAGTGTTAGCGGGAGAACCAGGCCCTACGAGCAGTACTTC
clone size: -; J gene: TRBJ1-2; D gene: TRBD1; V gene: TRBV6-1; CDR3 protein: CASSVGQGWDGYTF; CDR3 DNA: TGTGCCAGCAGTGTGGGACAGGGCTGGGATGGCTACACCTTC
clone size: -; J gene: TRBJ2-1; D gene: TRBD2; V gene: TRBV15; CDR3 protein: CATSLSTSGVRNEQFF; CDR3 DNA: TGTGCCACCAGCCTCTCGACTAGCGGGGTCCGCAATGAGCAGTTCTTC
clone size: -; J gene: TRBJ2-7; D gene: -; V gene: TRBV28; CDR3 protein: CASSPWQQGNYEQYF; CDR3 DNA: TGTGCCAGCAGTCCCTGGCAGCAGGGAAACTACGAGCAGTACTTC